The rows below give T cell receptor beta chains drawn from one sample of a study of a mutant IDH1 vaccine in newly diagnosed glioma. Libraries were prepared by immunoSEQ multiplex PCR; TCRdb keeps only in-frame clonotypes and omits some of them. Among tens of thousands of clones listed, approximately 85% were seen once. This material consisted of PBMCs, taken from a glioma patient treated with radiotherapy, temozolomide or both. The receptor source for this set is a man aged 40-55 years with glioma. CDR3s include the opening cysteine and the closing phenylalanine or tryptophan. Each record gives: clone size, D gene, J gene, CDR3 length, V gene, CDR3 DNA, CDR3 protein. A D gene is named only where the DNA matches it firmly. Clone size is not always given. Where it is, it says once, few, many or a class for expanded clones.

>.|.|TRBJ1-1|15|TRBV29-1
TGCAGCGTCCCCACGGACCTAACATCGAACACTGAAGCTTTCTTT
CSVPTDLTSNTEAFF
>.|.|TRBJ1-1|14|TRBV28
TGTGCCAGCAAGGACAGCCACTTGAACACTGAAGCTTTCTTT
CASKDSHLNTEAFF
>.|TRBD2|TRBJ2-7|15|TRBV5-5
TGTGCCAGCAGCCCCCGACTAGCGGGTTCCTACGAGCAGTACTTC
CASSPRLAGSYEQYF
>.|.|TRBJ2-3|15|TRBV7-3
TGTGCCAGCAGCCACTATCGGGGGTACACAGATACGCAGTATTTT
CASSHYRGYTDTQYF
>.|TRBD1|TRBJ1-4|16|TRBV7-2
TGTGCCAGCAGCCCGAACCACGGGACAGGGTTTGAAAAACTGTTTTTT
CASSPNHGTGFEKLFF
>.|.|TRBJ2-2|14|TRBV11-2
TGTGCCAGCAGCTTAGAGCGGGGTGTCGGGGAGCTGTTTTTT
CASSLERGVGELFF
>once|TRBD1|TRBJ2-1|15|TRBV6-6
TGTGCCAGCAGTACAGGTGGACAGGGTTGGAATGAGCAGTTCTTC
CASSTGGQGWNEQFF
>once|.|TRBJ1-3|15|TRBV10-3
TGTGCCATCAGTGAGTCACCCAGGGATGGAAACACCATATATTTT
CAISESPRDGNTIYF
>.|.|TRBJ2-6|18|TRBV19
TGTGCCAGTAGTCGAGTAGGCAGTAGGGGCTCTGGGGCCAACGTCCTGACTTTC
CASSRVGSRGSGANVLTF
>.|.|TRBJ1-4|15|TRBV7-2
TGTGCCAGCAGCTTAGGACAGAGTGGAAATGAAAAACTGTTTTTT
CASSLGQSGNEKLFF
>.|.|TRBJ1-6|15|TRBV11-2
TGTGCCAGCAGCTTAGCCGGACAGTATAATTCACCCCTCCACTTT
CASSLAGQYNSPLHF
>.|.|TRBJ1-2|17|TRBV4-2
TGTGCCAGCAGCCAAGATTCAGCGGGGGGCCTATACTATGGCTACACCTTC
CASSQDSAGGLYYGYTF
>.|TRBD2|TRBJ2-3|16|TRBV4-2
TGTGCCAGCAGCCAAGAGACTAGCGGGAGGGCAGATACGCAGTATTTT
CASSQETSGRADTQYF
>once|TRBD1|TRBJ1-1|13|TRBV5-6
TGTGCCAGCAGCACGACAGGGGGCACTGAAGCTTTCTTT
CASSTTGGTEAFF
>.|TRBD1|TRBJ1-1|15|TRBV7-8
TGTGCCAGCAGCTTAGTGGGGACAGTGAACACTGAAGCTTTCTTT
CASSLVGTVNTEAFF
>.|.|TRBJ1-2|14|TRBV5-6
TGTGCCAGCAGCTTAACAGGCCAGAGGGGTGGCTACACCTTC
CASSLTGQRGGYTF
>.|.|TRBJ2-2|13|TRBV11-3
TGTGCCAGCAGTTTCGGGGGCACCGGGGAGCTGTTTTTT
CASSFGGTGELFF
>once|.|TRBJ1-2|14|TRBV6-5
TGTGCCAGCAGTTCCGGGACATTGGACTATGGCTACACCTTC
CASSSGTLDYGYTF
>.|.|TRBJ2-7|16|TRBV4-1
TGCGCCAGCAGCCAAGATCTTCGGCAGGGCTCCTACGAGCAGTACTTC
CASSQDLRQGSYEQYF
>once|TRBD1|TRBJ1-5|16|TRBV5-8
TGTGCCAGCAGCTCGACAGGGGATTATAGCAATCAGCCCCAGCATTTT
CASSSTGDYSNQPQHF